One and the same sample provided the 5 T cell receptor beta chains below, sequenced in a study of T cells after yellow fever vaccination. Via MiXCR, TCRdb re-called the 5' RACE reads, giving one row per CDR3 protein. This table holds 400,000 to 450,000 distinct CDR3 sequences, approximately 19% found once. The source material was PBMCs, sampled before the yellow fever booster vaccination. These receptor sequences come from a man younger than 30 who received the YFV17D yellow fever vaccine.

The chain recombines TRBV20-1 with TRBJ2-2, with D unresolved. With 3 bases removed from V and 2 bases from J, the gap between germline ends came to 10 bases. This CDR3 has 14 residues. CDR1 and CDR2 (germline): DFQATT, SNEGSKA (reference sequence). The CDR3 spells CSASSPSNTGELFF. CDR3 in DNA: TGCAGTGCTAGCTCCCCCTCTAACACCGGGGAGCTGTTTTTT.

This clonotype was counted only a few times. The chain has TRBV5-1 and TRBJ2-5; D ambiguous. V was pared by 1 base and J by 3 bases, with 16 bases between. CDR1 is SGHRS and CDR2 is YFSETQ in the germline V gene. The CDR3 extends over 16 amino acids. The CDR3 here is CASSLNRRQREETQYF. In DNA form, the CDR3 reads TGCGCCAGCAGCTTGAATCGGCGACAAAGAGAAGAGACCCAGTACTTC.

The chain employs TRBV15 and TRBJ2-3; 9 positions agree with TRBD1. V lost 2 bases to trimming and J lost 4 bases; unmatched junction nucleotides: 10. Germline V gene data show CDR1 as LNHNV and CDR2 as YYDKDF (reference sequence). This CDR3 contains 17 residues. CDR3 in DNA: TGTGCCACCAGCAGATCGTCGGGACAGGGTTTCGCAGATACGCAGTATTTT. Residues: CATSRSSGQGFADTQYF.

CDR3 sequence (DNA): TGTGCCAGCAGCGACAGCCATAATTCACCCCTCCACTTT. It is translated as CASSDSHNSPLHF. The rearrangement uses TRBV6-5 and TRBJ1-6; possible D gene TRBD1, 5 bases. This CDR3 has 13 amino acids. The germline CDR1 and CDR2 sequences are MNHEY and SVGAGI. V lost 6 bases to trimming and J lost 5 bases, with 8 bases between them.

The CDR3 here is CASSYSQGNTIYF. The CDR3 DNA reads TGTGCCAGCAGTTACTCCCAGGGAAACACCATATATTTT. The rearrangement uses TRBV6-5 and TRBJ1-3, with D unresolved. Trimming took 0 bases from V and 4 from J, leaving 4 bases between them. CDR1 is MNHEY, CDR2 SVGAGI, per germline. The CDR3 consists of 13 residues.